This TCR beta chain was profiled in a study of spatial heterogeneity in lung cancer. Whole-study context: Alpha-chain sequences were consistently detected in smaller numbers than beta-chain sequences.

The library protocol tagged each TCR cDNA with a unique molecular identifier. TCRdb re-called the 5' RACE reads through MiXCR, storing one row per CDR3 protein. The sample contains tens of thousands of distinct CDR3 sequences, about 12% of which appear only once. This CDR3 spans 14 amino acids. Germline CDR1 LGHNT, CDR2 FRNRAP. Trimming shortened V by 3 bases and J by 1 base, and 7 bases separated the two germline ends. Time point in this sample: sample taken at primary tumor resection. The study sequenced unsorted whole RNA from tumor, nontumor lung or frozen PBMC. A total of around 72 untreated early-stage non-small cell lung cancer patients served as donors.

The sequencing here drew on PBMCs, taken at surgery. The rearrangement joins TRBV12-5 to TRBJ2-4; D remains unclear. This receptor was identified in a male donor with early-stage non-small cell lung cancer. The CDR3 loop is CASGLMGAKNIQYF. The CDR3 DNA reads as TGTGCTAGTGGTTTAATGGGCGCCAAAAACATTCAGTACTTC.